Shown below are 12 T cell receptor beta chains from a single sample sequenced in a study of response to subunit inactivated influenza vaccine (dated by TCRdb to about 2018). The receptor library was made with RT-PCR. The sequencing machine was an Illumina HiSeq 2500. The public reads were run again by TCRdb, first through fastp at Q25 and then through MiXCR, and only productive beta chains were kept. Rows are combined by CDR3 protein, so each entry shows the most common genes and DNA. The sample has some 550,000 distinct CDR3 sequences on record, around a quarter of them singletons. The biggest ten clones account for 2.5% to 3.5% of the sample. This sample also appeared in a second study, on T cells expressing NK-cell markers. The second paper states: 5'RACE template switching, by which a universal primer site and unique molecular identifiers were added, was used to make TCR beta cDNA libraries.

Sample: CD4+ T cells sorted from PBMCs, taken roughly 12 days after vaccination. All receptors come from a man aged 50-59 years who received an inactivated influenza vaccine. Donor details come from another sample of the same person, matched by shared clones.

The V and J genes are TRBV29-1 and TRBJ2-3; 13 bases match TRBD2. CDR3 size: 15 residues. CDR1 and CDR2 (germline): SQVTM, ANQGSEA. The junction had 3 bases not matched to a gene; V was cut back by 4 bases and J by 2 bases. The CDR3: CSVVGTSGDTDTQYF. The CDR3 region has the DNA TGCAGCGTTGTCGGGACTAGCGGGGACACAGATACGCAGTATTTT.

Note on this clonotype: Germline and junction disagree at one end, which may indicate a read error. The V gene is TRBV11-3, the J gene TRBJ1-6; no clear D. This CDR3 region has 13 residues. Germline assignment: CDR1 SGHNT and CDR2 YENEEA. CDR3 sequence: CASSYSDNSPLHF. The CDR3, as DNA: TGTGCCAGCAGCTACTCCGATAATTCACCCCTCCACTTT.

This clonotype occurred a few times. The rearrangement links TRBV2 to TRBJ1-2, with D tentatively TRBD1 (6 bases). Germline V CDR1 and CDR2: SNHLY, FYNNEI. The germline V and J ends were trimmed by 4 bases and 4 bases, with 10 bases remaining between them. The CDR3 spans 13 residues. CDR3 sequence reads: CASSGDIGYGYTF. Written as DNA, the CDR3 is TGTGCCAGCAGTGGGGACATCGGCTATGGCTACACCTTC.

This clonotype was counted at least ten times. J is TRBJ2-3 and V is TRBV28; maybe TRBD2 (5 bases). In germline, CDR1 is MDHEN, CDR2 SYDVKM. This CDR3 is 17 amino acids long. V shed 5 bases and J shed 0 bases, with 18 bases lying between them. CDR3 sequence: CASSPFKRSDSTDTQYF. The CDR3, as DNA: TGTGCCAGCAGTCCCTTCAAGCGGTCCGATAGCACAGATACGCAGTATTTT. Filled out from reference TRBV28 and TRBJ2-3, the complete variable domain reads DVKVTQSSRYLVKRTGEKVFLECVQDMDHENMFWYRQDPGLGLRLIYFSYDVKMKEKGDIPEGYSVSREKKERFSLILESASTNQTSMYLCASSPFKRSDSTDTQYFGPGTRLTVL.

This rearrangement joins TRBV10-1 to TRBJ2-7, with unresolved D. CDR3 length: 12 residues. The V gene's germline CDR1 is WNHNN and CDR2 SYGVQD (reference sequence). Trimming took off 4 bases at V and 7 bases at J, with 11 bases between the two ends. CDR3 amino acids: CASSASSWEQYF. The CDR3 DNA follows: TGCGCCAGCAGTGCGAGTTCGTGGGAGCAGTACTTC.

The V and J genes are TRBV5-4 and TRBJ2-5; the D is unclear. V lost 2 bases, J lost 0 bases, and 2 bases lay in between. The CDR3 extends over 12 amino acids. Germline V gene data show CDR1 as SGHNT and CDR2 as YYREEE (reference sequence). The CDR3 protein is CASSFYQETQYF. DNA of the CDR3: TGTGCCAGCAGCTTTTACCAAGAGACCCAGTACTTC.

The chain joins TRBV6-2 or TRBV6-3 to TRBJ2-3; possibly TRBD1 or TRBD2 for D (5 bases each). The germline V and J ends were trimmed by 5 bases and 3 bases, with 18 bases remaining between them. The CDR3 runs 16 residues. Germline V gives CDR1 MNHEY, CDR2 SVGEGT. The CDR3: CASSRSRDGGTDTQYF. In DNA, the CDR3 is TGTGCCAGCAGTCGCTCCAGGGATGGGGGAACAGATACGCAGTATTTT.

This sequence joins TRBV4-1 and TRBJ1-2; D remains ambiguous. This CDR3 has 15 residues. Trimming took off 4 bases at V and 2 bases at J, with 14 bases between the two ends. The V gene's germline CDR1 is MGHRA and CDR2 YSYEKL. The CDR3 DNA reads TGCGCCAGCAGCCTTCAGGCTAACTCCAACTATGGCTACACCTTC. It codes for CASSLQANSNYGYTF.

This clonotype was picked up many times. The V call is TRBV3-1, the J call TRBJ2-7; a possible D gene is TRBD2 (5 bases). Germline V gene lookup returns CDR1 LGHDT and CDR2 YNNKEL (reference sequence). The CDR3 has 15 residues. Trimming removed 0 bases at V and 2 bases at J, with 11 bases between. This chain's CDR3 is CASSQDMAGTYEQYF. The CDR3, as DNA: TGTGCCAGCAGCCAAGATATGGCCGGGACCTACGAGCAGTACTTC.

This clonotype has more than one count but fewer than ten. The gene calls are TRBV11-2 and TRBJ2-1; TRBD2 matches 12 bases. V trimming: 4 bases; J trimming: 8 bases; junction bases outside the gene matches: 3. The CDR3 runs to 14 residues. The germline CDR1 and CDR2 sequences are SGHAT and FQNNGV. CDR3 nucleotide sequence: TGTGCCAGCAGCTCCGGACTAGCGGGACATGAGCAGTTCTTC. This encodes CASSSGLAGHEQFF.

Here the CDR3 reads CASSLKSVYNEQFF. The DNA for the CDR3 is TGTGCCAGCAGTTTGAAAAGCGTCTACAATGAGCAGTTCTTC. The rearrangement links TRBV12-3 or TRBV12-4 to TRBJ2-1; D remains unclear. The CDR3 spans 14 residues. Trimming pared 3 bases from V and 3 bases from J, leaving 9 bases between.

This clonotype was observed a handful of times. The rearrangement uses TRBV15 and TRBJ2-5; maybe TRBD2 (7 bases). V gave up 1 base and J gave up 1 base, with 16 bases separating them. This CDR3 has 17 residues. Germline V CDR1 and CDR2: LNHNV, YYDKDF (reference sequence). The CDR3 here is CATSRGIGGASQETQYF. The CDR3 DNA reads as TGTGCCACCAGCAGAGGAATTGGGGGGGCGTCCCAAGAGACCCAGTACTTC.